This section outlines one T cell receptor (beta chain) sequence together with its context. The antigen it binds to is not known. No base-level quality is on record; no much larger clone is a single base apart. This sample was included in a study of blood T cell repertoires in COVID-19 (TCRdb year 2020). Some background on the complete study: Samples covering the acute and convalescent phases of COVID-19 were provided by collaborators in the United States, Italy and Spain. The sample metadata nearly always contained a de-identified subject ID, COVID-19 status, age in years and sex. Subjects who had been exposed to COVID-19, were actively infected with it, or had recovered from it provided the deeply sampled blood TCRbeta repertoires that made up the dataset. The material from the prospective study consisted of cDNA or gDNA derived from T cells, B-cell-depleted T cells, or PBMCs. The samples were drawn from two sources: the first 160 participants of the ongoing ImmuneRACE study, and 1,254 subjects contributed by 6 global collaborators. The repertoires were made available in a free public database intended to serve as a resource for research on the immune response to SARS-CoV-2. Where available, HLA class I and class II types were obtained from metadata supplied by the sample provider rather than from assay-based typing. Summary of the overall study and its limitations: The quantity of clinical and demographic metadata differed by source and by participant and was supplied without curation.

V trim: 5 bases; J trim: 7 bases; unmatched bases: 11. The CDR3 covers 16 residues, taking in both the cysteine and the phenylalanine. Of the read, only the CDR3 DNA is kept; its 48 bases are in frame from base 1. The germline V gene sets CDR1 to SGHRS and CDR2 to YFSETQ. The immunoSEQ Assay, a bias-controlled multiplex PCR, was used to amplify TCRbeta CDR3 regions from genomic DNA. The paper's processing steps were these. Nucleated cell counts per sample were estimated from amplification of reference gene primers within the assay. To quantify the absolute abundance of each unique TCRbeta CDR3 rearrangement, sequence reads were collapsed and filtered. Productive Simpson clonality was computed per sample as the square root of Simpson's diversity index over productive rearrangements. In its TCRdb copy, this immuneACCESS table keeps in-frame sequences only and misses some clones. Where compared with another copy, unresolved V genes explain less than half of these, and the others have no known cause. The V and J calls and clone size were taken over from that table, and D and trimming were inferred from the DNA. Counted in this sample were around 77,000 clones; 65% to 90% of them appeared once. The leading ten clones occupy about 11% of the sample.

The collaborating institutions used their own protocols to collect whole blood in K2EDTA tubes. For TCRbeta analysis, collaborators shipped samples in one of three forms: frozen whole blood, isolated PBMCs, or DNA extracted from either of those sample types. Sequencing was done on a sample of peripheral blood. The TCR originated in an older man with active or convalescent COVID-19. The V gene is TRBV5-1 and the J gene is TRBJ2-1, with TRBD1 matching 11 junction bases. CDR3 loop: CASSRTGTGGGNEQFF. The nucleotide sequence is TGCGCCAGCAGTCGGACCGGGACAGGGGGAGGTAATGAGCAGTTCTTC.